This entry lists 30 T cell receptor beta chains sequenced from one sample in a study of cytomegalovirus exposure and HLA in healthy donors. Primers included in the PCR were 60 Vbeta and 13 Jbeta primers. Only in-frame clones appear in the TCRdb table, and some are missing; sequencing was by immunoSEQ multiplex PCR. This sample has around 92,000 clones, with about 70% found just once. Source material: PBMCs. These receptors all stem from a female donor in good health and CMV-seropositive.

CDR3 amino acids: CASSPGTGKYEQYF. The CDR3 DNA reads TGTGCCAGCAGCCCGGGGACAGGGAAATACGAGCAGTACTTC. The chain combines TRBV7-2 with TRBJ2-7, with 9 bases lining up with TRBD1. This CDR3 contains 14 residues. From germline, CDR1 is SGHTA and CDR2 FQGNSA. J was trimmed by 4 bases and V by 5 bases; bases with no gene match: 6.

This sequence joins TRBV23-1 and TRBJ2-2; 10 bases agree with TRBD1. TRBV23-1 is an ORF, with its function uncertain. CDR3 size: 16 residues. The V gene end was trimmed by 6 bases and the J gene end by 1 base; junction bases not matched to a gene: 5. Written as DNA, the CDR3 is TGCGCCAGCAGGAAGACAGGGGGCGTGAACACCGGGGAGCTGTTTTTT. As protein: CASRKTGGVNTGELFF.

The V call is TRBV4-3, the J call TRBJ2-7; maybe TRBD2 (5 bases). In germline, CDR1 is LGHNA, CDR2 YSLEER. V lost 0 bases and J lost 4, with 19 bases in between. The CDR3 is 17 amino acids. This chain's CDR3 is CASSQDYGELKVYEQYF. CDR3 coding DNA: TGCGCCAGCAGCCAAGATTATGGGGAGTTGAAGGTTTACGAGCAGTACTTC.

In this sample, this clone turned up once. The rearrangement uses TRBV5-1 and TRBJ2-3, with D unclear. Trimming cost V 0 bases and J 1 base, with 6 bases left between them. This CDR3 contains 14 residues. The germline gives CDR1 SGHRS, CDR2 YFSETQ. CDR3: CASSLVSGTDTQYF. In nucleotides, the CDR3 is TGCGCCAGCAGCTTGGTTAGTGGCACAGATACGCAGTATTTT. Full variable domain (remainder filled in from reference TRBV5-1 and TRBJ2-3): KAGVTQTPRYLIKTRGQQVTLSCSPISGHRSVSWYQQTPGQGLQFLFEYFSETQRNKGNFPGRFSGRQFSNSRSEMNVSTLELGDSALYLCASSLVSGTDTQYFGPGTRLTVL.

This chain links TRBV6-4 with TRBJ1-2; 7 nucleotides line up with TRBD1. With 2 bases clipped from V and 7 bases from J, the junction kept 7 bases outside the gene matches. This CDR3 is 14 amino acids long. CDR1 is MRHNA and CDR2 is SNTAGT in the germline V gene. This CDR3 is CASSDGQGVLGYTF. The CDR3 DNA follows: TGTGCCAGCAGTGACGGGCAGGGGGTACTTGGCTACACCTTC.

This clone was detected only once. The V call is TRBV7-9, the J call TRBJ2-7; TRBD2 agrees at 7 bases. Trimming at V came to 5 bases and at J to 1 base, leaving 8 bases not matched to a gene. The CDR3 is 15 residues long. Per germline, CDR1 SEHNR and CDR2 FQNEAQ (reference sequence). The CDR3 loop reads CASSLGGERSYEQYF. The CDR3 region has the DNA TGTGCCAGCAGCCTGGGGGGGGAGAGGTCCTACGAGCAGTACTTC. Based on the CDR3 plus reference TRBV7-9 and TRBJ2-7, the full variable domain is DTGVSQNPRHKITKRGQNVTFRCDPISEHNRLYWYRQTLGQGPEFLTYFQNEAQLEKSRLLSDRFSAERPKGSFSTLEIQRTEQGDSAMYLCASSLGGERSYEQYFGPGTRLTVT.

V and J are TRBV7-2 and TRBJ2-3; D may be TRBD2 (5 bases). The germline V gene encodes CDR1 SGHTA and CDR2 FQGNSA. The CDR3 length is 16 residues. Trimming pared 7 bases from V and 6 bases from J, leaving 23 bases between. In nucleotides, the CDR3 is TGTGCCAGCATCCCGTTCCCGACGTCTCCGGGGGATACGCAGTATTTT. Translated: CASIPFPTSPGDTQYF.

This rearrangement joins TRBV6-5 to TRBJ2-2; D is possibly TRBD2 (6 bases). Trimming removed 7 bases at V and 0 bases at J, with 12 bases between. The CDR3 loop spans 15 amino acids. From germline, CDR1 is MNHEY and CDR2 SVGAGI. The CDR3 coding sequence is TGTGCCAGCAATAGCGGTGGGACGAACACCGGGGAGCTGTTTTTT. Translating gives CASNSGGTNTGELFF.

The chain is built from TRBV2 and TRBJ2-7; D unclear. Deletions cut 4 bases from V and 3 bases from J, with 7 bases between. The CDR3 length is 12 residues. CDR1 and CDR2 from the germline V gene are SNHLY and FYNNEI. CDR3 in amino acids: CASSGTGYEQYF. The CDR3 DNA is TGTGCCAGCAGTGGAACCGGCTACGAGCAGTACTTC.

This clone has only a few counts. The V and J genes are TRBV7-2 and TRBJ2-5; D perhaps matches TRBD1 (6 bases). V lost 1 base and J lost 5, with 8 bases in between. The CDR3 loop spans 13 amino acids. Germline loops: CDR1 SGHTA, CDR2 FQGNSA. CDR3 residues: CASSLGQGETQYF. In DNA form, the CDR3 reads TGTGCCAGCAGCTTAGGCCAGGGGGAGACCCAGTACTTC.

This chain uses TRBV6-6 with TRBJ2-7; the D gene is possibly TRBD1 (6 bases). The CDR3 is 16 amino acids. The germline V gene has CDR1 MNHNY and CDR2 SVGAGI (reference sequence). Trimming left V 5 bases short and J 3 bases short, with 20 bases between. CDR3 protein: CASSAGGRTSRYEQYF. The CDR3 nucleotides are TGTGCCAGCAGTGCTGGGGGCAGGACTTCTCGCTACGAGCAGTACTTC.

This chain uses TRBV5-1 with TRBJ2-1; D not certain. The CDR3 runs to 13 residues. CDR1 is SGHRS, CDR2 YFSETQ, per germline. The germline V and J ends were trimmed by 2 bases and 9 bases, with 12 bases remaining between them. The CDR3 region is CASSFPRVAEQFF. The CDR3 nucleotides are TGCGCCAGCAGCTTCCCAAGAGTAGCTGAGCAGTTCTTC.

The chain uses TRBV10-1 and TRBJ2-7; 9 positions agree with TRBD1. Germline-derived CDR1 and CDR2 are WNHNN and SYGVQD (reference sequence). This CDR3 spans 14 amino acids. Trimming cost V 3 bases and J 5 bases; bases outside gene matches: 5. CDR3 region: CASSDGTGLDEQYF. The CDR3 DNA is TGCGCCAGCAGTGACGGGACAGGGCTAGACGAGCAGTACTTC.

V usage is TRBV4-1 and J usage is TRBJ1-5; possible D gene TRBD1, 6 bases. This CDR3 spans 14 amino acids. CDR1 and CDR2 (germline): MGHRA, YSYEKL. V was shortened by 3 bases and J by 4 bases, with 10 bases between the two germline ends. The CDR3 DNA reads TGCGCCAGCAGCCACCAACAGGGTAATCAGCCCCAGCATTTT. This sequence encodes CASSHQQGNQPQHF.

This clone came up once. This chain connects TRBV2 to TRBJ1-6; D is undetermined. This CDR3 is 11 amino acids long. V lost 7 bases and J 14 bases, leaving 12 bases between the germline ends. Germline V CDR1 and CDR2: SNHLY, FYNNEI. CDR3 sequence (DNA): TGTGCCAGCACCGGGGTCCGGTCCCTCCACTTT. Protein product: CASTGVRSLHF.

The rearrangement joins TRBV4-2 to TRBJ2-7, with TRBD1 as a possible D gene (7 bases). The germline V gene has CDR1 LGHNA and CDR2 YNFKEQ. Trimming stripped 1 base from V and 0 bases from J, with 10 bases between. The CDR3 covers 15 residues. The CDR3 spells CASSQAGGSSYEQYF. CDR3 coding DNA: TGTGCCAGCAGCCAAGCAGGGGGGAGCTCCTACGAGCAGTACTTC.

The chain combines TRBV11-1 with TRBJ2-7; possibly TRBD1 for D (5 bases). V lost 4 bases and J lost 3, with 10 bases in between. Looked up from germline, CDR1 is SGHAT and CDR2 is FQDESV (reference sequence). The length of the CDR3 is 13 residues. The CDR3 bases are TGTGCCAGCAGCTCCAGGGTTCACTACGAGCAGTACTTC. As protein: CASSSRVHYEQYF.

The V and J genes are TRBV7-9 and TRBJ2-6; 7 bases align to TRBD2. This CDR3 spans 16 amino acids. V was pared by 4 bases and J by 7 bases, with 10 bases of the junction left unmatched. Germline V CDR1 and CDR2: SEHNR, FQNEAQ (reference sequence). In nucleotides, the CDR3 is TGTGCCAGCAGCTACACCCGGGAGGCGGGAGCCAACGTCCTGACTTTC. Translated: CASSYTREAGANVLTF.

The chain uses TRBV9 and TRBJ1-1; 9 nucleotides align to TRBD1. With 4 bases clipped from V and 4 bases from J, the junction kept 5 bases outside the gene matches. Looked up from germline, CDR1 is SGDLS and CDR2 is YYNGEE. This CDR3 is built from 14 residues. The CDR3 is CASSKQTGGTEAFF. CDR3 sequence (DNA): TGTGCCAGCAGCAAACAGACAGGGGGCACTGAAGCTTTCTTT.

The chain couples TRBV7-2 to TRBJ2-1; D is perhaps TRBD1 (6 bases). The V gene lost 7 bases and the J gene lost 2 bases, with 15 bases spanning the gap. CDR1 is SGHTA, CDR2 FQGNSA, per germline. CDR3 size: 15 residues. CDR3 loop: CASTITRGTYNEQFF. The CDR3 DNA follows: TGTGCCAGCACCATTACGAGGGGGACCTACAATGAGCAGTTCTTC.

V is TRBV10-3 and J is TRBJ1-6; 7 bases agree with TRBD1. The germline V gene has CDR1 ENHRY and CDR2 SYGVKD. The CDR3 totals 14 residues. V was clipped by 6 bases and J by 7 bases; unmatched bases: 6. The CDR3 DNA is TGTGCCATCAGACGGGACAGCCAAAATTCACCCCTCCACTTT. It codes for CAIRRDSQNSPLHF.

This chain joins TRBV10-1 and TRBJ1-1, with 7 bases aligning to TRBD1. The CDR3 runs 13 residues. V lost 4 bases and J lost 5; bases outside the gene matches: 4. Germline V gene data show CDR1 as WNHNN and CDR2 as SYGVQD (reference sequence). Here the CDR3 reads CASSGNRGTEAFF. The DNA of the CDR3 is TGCGCCAGCAGTGGTAACAGGGGAACTGAAGCTTTCTTT.

This clone turned up a few times. V and J are TRBV4-3 and TRBJ1-6; no definite D call. V gave up 0 bases and J gave up 4 bases, with 10 bases separating them. The germline V gene encodes CDR1 LGHNA and CDR2 YSLEER. The CDR3 is 16 residues long. The CDR3 here is CASSQDLVAYNSPLHF. The CDR3 DNA follows: TGCGCCAGCAGCCAAGATCTTGTGGCTTATAATTCACCCCTCCACTTT.

The rearrangement links TRBV4-3 to TRBJ2-4; 9 bases line up with TRBD1. The CDR3 has 14 residues. The V gene end was trimmed by 8 bases and the J gene end by 11 bases; junction bases not matched to a gene: 13. Germline CDR1 is LGHNA and CDR2 is YSLEER. The DNA for the CDR3 is TGCGCCAGCTCAACGGGACAGGGCATTAAGGTTCAGTACTTC. This codes for CASSTGQGIKVQYF.

This clone was seen once. The rearrangement joins TRBV7-2 to TRBJ2-3; TRBD2 agrees at 10 bases. This CDR3 is 15 amino acids long. Germline V gene sequence: CDR1 SGHTA, CDR2 FQGNSA. The trim removed 4 bases at V and 6 bases at J, leaving 7 bases unmatched. CDR3 DNA sequence: TGTGCCAGCAGCTACGTAGCGGGGGGCCCGGATACGCAGTATTTT. Translated: CASSYVAGGPDTQYF. The entire variable domain, with the rest obtained from reference TRBV7-2 and TRBJ2-3, is as follows: GAGVSQSPSNKVTEKGKDVELRCDPISGHTALYWYRQSLGQGLEFLIYFQGNSAPDKSGLPSDRFSAERTGGSVSTLTIQRTQQEDSAVYLCASSYVAGGPDTQYFGPGTRLTVL.

The chain uses TRBV6-1 and TRBJ2-2; D might be TRBD2 (6 bases). Germline loops: CDR1 MNHNS, CDR2 SASEGT. CDR3 length equals 15 residues. V was trimmed by 4 bases and J by 7 bases, leaving 16 bases between them. CDR3: CASSARGRKVGELFF. The CDR3 coding sequence is TGTGCCAGCAGTGCACGGGGGAGGAAAGTCGGGGAGCTGTTTTTT.

This clone has only a few counts. V and J are TRBV25-1 and TRBJ2-1, with D possibly being TRBD2 (7 bases). Germline loops: CDR1 MGHDK, CDR2 SYGVNS. The CDR3 runs to 18 residues. Trimming removed 6 bases at V and 1 base at J, with 22 bases between. In nucleotides, the CDR3 is TGTGCCAGCAGCCGCTGGGGGGGGCAGGGACATTCCTACAATGAGCAGTTCTTC. Its protein product is CASSRWGGQGHSYNEQFF.

V and J are TRBV13 and TRBJ1-3; weak D call: TRBD1 (5 bases). This CDR3 spans 14 amino acids. The V gene lost 5 bases and the J gene lost 2 bases, with 10 bases spanning the gap. CDR1 PRHDT and CDR2 FYEKMQ come from the germline V gene (reference sequence). CDR3 sequence (DNA): TGTGCCAGCAGCCTGGGGACTGCTGGAAACACCATATATTTT. Its protein is CASSLGTAGNTIYF.

The CDR3 nucleotides read TGTGCCAGCTGGGCGCAGAGCACAGATACGCAGTATTTT. Encoded protein: CASWAQSTDTQYF. The chain has TRBV28 and TRBJ2-3; the D is unclear. Trimming left V 8 bases short and J 0 bases short, with 9 bases between. The CDR3 runs to 13 residues. CDR1 is MDHEN and CDR2 is SYDVKM in the germline V gene.

This chain uses TRBV4-1 with TRBJ1-4; possible D gene TRBD1, 5 bases. Deletions cut 2 bases from V and 8 bases from J, with 12 bases between. Per the germline V gene, CDR1 is MGHRA and CDR2 is YSYEKL. This CDR3 is built from 14 residues. CDR3: CASSQQRRGEKLFF. DNA of the CDR3: TGCGCCAGCAGCCAACAACGGAGGGGAGAAAAACTGTTTTTT.